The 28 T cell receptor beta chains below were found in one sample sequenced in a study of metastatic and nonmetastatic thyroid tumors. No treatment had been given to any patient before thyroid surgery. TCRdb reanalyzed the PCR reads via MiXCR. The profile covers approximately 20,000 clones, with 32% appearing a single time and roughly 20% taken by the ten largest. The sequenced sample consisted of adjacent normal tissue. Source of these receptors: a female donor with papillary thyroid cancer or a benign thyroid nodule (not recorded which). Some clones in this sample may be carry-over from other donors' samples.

The CDR3 nucleotides read TGTGCCAGCAGCTTGGTCGGGGGCAGAGATGAAAAACTGTTTTTT. This translates into CASSLVGGRDEKLFF. The chain employs TRBV6-1 and TRBJ1-4; possibly TRBD1 for D (6 bases). The CDR3 has 15 residues. Trimming removed 6 bases at V and 6 bases at J, with 17 bases between. CDR1 and CDR2 from the germline V gene are MNHNS and SASEGT.

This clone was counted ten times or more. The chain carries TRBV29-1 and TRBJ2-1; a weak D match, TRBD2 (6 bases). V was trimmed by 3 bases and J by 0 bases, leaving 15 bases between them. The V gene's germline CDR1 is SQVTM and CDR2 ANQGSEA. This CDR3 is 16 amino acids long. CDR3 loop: CSVDMHRRASYNEQFF. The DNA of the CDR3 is TGCAGCGTTGATATGCACCGGAGGGCCTCCTACAATGAGCAGTTCTTC.

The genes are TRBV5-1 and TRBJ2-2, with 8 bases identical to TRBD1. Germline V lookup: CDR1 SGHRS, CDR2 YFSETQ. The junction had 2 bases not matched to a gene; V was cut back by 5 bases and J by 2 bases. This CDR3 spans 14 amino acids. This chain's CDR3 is CASSGTGNTGELFF. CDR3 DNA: TGCGCCAGCAGTGGGACAGGTAACACCGGGGAGCTGTTTTTT.

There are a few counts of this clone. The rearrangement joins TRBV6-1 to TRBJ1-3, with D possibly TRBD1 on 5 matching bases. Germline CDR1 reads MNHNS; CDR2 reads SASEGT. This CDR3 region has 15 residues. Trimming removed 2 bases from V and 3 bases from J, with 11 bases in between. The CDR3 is CASSETGRGGNTIYF. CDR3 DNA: TGTGCCAGCAGTGAAACGGGACGAGGTGGAAACACCATATATTTT.

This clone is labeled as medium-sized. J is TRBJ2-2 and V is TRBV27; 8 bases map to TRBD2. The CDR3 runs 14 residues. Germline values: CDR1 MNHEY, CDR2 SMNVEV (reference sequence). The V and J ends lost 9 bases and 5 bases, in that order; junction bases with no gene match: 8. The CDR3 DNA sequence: TGTGCCAGTACACCACTAGCGGCTACCGGGGAGCTGTTTTTT. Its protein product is CASTPLAATGELFF.

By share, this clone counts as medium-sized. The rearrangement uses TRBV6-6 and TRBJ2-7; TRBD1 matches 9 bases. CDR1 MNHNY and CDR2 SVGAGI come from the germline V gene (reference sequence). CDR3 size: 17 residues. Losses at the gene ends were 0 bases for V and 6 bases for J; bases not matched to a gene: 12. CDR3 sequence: CASSYSIGTGLVREQYF. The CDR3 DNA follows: TGTGCCAGCAGTTACTCGATCGGGACAGGGCTGGTTCGCGAGCAGTACTTC.

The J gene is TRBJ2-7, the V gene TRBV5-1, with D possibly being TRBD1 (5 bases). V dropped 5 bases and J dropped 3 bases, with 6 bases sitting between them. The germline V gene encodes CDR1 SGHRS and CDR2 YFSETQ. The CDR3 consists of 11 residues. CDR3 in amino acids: CASRQGYEQYF. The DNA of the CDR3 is TGCGCCAGCAGGCAGGGCTACGAGCAGTACTTC.

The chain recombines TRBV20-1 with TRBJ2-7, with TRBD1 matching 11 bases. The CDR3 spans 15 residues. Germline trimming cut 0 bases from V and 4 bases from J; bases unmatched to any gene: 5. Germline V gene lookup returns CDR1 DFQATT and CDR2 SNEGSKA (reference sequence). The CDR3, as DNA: TGCAGTGCTAGAGACCCGGACAGGGGGCTGTACGAGCAGTACTTC. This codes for CSARDPDRGLYEQYF.

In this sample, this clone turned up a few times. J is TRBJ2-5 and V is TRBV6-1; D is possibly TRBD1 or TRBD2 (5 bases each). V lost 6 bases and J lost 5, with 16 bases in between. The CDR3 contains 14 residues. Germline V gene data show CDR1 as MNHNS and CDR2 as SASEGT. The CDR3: CASSPGTWGETQYF. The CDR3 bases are TGTGCCAGCAGCCCCGGGACCTGGGGGGAGACCCAGTACTTC.

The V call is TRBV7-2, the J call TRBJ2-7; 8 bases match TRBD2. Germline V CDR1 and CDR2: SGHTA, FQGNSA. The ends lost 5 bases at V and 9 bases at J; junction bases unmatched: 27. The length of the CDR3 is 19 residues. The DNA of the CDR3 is TGTGCCAGCAGCGTTAGCGGGGAAGAGACCGCTAGCGGAAGGGATGCGCAGTACTTC. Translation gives CASSVSGEETASGRDAQYF.

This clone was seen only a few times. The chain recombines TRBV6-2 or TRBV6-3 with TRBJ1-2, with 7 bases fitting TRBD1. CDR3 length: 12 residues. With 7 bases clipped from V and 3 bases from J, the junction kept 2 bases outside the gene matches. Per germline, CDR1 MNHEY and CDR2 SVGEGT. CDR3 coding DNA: TGTGCCAGCAACAGGGGCGACTATGGCTACACCTTC. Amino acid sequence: CASNRGDYGYTF.

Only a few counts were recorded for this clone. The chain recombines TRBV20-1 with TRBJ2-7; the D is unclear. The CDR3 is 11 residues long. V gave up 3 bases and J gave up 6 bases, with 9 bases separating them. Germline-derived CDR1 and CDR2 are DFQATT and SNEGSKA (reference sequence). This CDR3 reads CSARWGSEQYF. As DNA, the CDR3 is TGCAGTGCTAGGTGGGGAAGCGAGCAGTACTTC.

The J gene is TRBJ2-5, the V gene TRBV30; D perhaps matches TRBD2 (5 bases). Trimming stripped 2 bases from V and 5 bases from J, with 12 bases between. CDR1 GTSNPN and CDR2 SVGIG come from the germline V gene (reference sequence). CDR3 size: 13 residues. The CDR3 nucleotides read TGTGCCTGGAGTAGTTTCGGGATGGAGACCCAGTACTTC. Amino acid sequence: CAWSSFGMETQYF.

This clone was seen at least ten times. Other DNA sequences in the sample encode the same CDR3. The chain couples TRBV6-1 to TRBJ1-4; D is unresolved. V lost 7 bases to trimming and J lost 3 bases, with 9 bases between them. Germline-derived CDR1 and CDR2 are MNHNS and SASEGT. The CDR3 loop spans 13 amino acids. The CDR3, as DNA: TGTGCCAGCAAAGCGGTACCTAATGAAAAACTGTTTTTT. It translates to CASKAVPNEKLFF.

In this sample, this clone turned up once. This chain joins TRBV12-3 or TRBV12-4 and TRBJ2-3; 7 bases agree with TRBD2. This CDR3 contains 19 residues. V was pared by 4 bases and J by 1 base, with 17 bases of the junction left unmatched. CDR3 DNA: TGTGCCAGCAGTTCGGTAGAGGGCCTTTTTGCGGGGGGCACAGATACGCAGTATTTT. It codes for CASSSVEGLFAGGTDTQYF.

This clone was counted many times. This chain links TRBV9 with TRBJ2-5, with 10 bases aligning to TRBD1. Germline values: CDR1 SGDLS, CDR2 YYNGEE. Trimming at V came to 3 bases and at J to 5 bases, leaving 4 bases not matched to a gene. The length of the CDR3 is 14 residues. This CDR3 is CASSGQGAWETQYF. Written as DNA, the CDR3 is TGTGCCAGCAGCGGACAGGGGGCCTGGGAGACCCAGTACTTC.

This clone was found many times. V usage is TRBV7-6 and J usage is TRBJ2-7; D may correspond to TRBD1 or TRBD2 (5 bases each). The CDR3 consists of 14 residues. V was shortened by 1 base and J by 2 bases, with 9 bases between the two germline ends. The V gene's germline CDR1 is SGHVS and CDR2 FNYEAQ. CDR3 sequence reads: CASSLGDGAYEQYF. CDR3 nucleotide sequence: TGTGCCAGCAGCTTAGGGGACGGAGCCTACGAGCAGTACTTC.

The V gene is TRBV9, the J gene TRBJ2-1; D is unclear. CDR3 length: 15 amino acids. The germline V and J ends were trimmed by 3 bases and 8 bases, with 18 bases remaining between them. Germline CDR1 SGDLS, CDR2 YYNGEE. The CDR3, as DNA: TGTGCCAGCAGCGAACGACCCCTAAAACTGGATGAGCAGTTCTTC. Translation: CASSERPLKLDEQFF.

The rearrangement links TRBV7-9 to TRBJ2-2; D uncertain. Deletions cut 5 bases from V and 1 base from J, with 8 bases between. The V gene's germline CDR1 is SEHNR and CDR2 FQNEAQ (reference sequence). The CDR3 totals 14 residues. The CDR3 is CASSPPENTGELFF. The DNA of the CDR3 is TGTGCCAGCAGCCCCCCCGAGAACACCGGGGAGCTGTTTTTT.

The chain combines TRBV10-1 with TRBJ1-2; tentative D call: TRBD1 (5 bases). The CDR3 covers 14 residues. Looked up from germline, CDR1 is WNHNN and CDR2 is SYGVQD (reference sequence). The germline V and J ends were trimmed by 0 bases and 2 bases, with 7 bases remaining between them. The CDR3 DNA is TGCGCCAGCAGTGAGTCGGGACGGAACTATGGCTACACCTTC. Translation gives CASSESGRNYGYTF.

The CDR3, as DNA: TGTGCCAGCAGTTTAGAGAGATACAATGGCTACACCTTC. Protein: CASSLERYNGYTF. The chain has TRBV12-3 or TRBV12-4 and TRBJ1-2; D not resolved. Trimming took off 1 base at V and 6 bases at J, with 9 bases between the two ends. The CDR3 is 13 residues long.

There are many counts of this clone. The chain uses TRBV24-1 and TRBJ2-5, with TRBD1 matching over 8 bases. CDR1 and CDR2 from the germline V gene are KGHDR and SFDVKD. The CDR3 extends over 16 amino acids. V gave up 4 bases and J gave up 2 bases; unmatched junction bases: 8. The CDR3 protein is CATSDRPRTGQETQYF. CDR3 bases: TGTGCCACCAGTGACCGACCCCGGACAGGGCAAGAGACCCAGTACTTC.

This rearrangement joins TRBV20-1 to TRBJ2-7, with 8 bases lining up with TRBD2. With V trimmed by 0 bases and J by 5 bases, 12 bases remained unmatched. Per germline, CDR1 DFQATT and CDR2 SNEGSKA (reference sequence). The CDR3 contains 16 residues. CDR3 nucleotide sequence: TGCAGTGCTAGAGATCCTGAGGGACTAGAAATCAACGAGCAGTACTTC. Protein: CSARDPEGLEINEQYF.

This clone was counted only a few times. The CDR3 DNA is TGCGCCAGCAGCCGTGAAGGGATTATAACTAATGAAAAACTGTTTTTT. This sequence encodes CASSREGIITNEKLFF. This chain links TRBV5-1 with TRBJ1-4; D is unresolved. V lost 4 bases and J lost 1, with 14 bases in between. Germline V gene data show CDR1 as SGHRS and CDR2 as YFSETQ. CDR3 length: 16 amino acids.

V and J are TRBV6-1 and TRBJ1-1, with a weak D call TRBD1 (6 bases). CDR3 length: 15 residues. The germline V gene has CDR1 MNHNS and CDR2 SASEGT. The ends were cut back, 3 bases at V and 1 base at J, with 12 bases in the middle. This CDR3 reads CASSEEGQRNTEAFF. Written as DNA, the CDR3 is TGTGCCAGCAGTGAGGAGGGACAACGGAACACTGAAGCTTTCTTT.

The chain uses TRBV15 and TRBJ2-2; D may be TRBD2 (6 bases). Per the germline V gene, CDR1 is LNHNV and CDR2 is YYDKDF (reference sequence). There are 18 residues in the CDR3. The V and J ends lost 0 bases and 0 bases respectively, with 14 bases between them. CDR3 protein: CATSREAFGGTNTGELFF. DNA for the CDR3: TGTGCCACCAGCAGAGAAGCGTTTGGGGGGACGAACACCGGGGAGCTGTTTTTT.

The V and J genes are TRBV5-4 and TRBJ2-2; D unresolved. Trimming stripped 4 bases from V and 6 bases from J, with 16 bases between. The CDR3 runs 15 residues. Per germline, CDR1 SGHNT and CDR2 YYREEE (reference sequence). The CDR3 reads CASSPRERTAGELFF. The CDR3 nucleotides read TGTGCCAGCAGCCCAAGGGAACGGACCGCCGGGGAGCTGTTTTTT.

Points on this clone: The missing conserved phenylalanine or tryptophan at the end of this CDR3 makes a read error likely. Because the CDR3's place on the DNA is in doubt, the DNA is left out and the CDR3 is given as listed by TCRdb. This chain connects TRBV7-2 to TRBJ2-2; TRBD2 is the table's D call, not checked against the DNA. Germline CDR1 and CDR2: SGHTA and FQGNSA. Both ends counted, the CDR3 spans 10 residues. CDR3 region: CASSFRPRGM.